Following are 11 T cell receptor beta chains from one sample sequenced in a study of blood T cell repertoires in COVID-19. Clones were read by immunoSEQ multiplex PCR, and TCRdb kept only the in-frame ones, dropping some. The sample has 350,000 to 400,000 clones; roughly nine tenths are singletons. Sequences were obtained from PBMCs or T cells enriched from blood (not recorded which). All receptors come from a woman between 25 and 40 years old who had recovered from COVID-19.

The CDR3 region is CASRPLDGFLTGELFF. CDR3 in DNA: TGTGCAAGTCGCCCACTCGATGGTTTCCTCACCGGGGAGCTGTTTTTT. The chain combines TRBV12-2 with TRBJ2-2; the D call TRBD2 from the table was never checked on the DNA. TRBV12-2 is labeled a pseudogene. The CDR3 is 16 residues long.

The chain employs TRBV25-1 and TRBJ2-5, with 7 positions matching TRBD1. Germline values: CDR1 MGHDK, CDR2 SYGVNS. V gave up 6 bases and J gave up 5 bases; unmatched junction bases: 12. The CDR3 covers 15 residues. Here the CDR3 reads CASSPDREVRETQYF. CDR3 nucleotide sequence: TGTGCCAGCAGCCCTGACAGGGAAGTAAGGGAGACCCAGTACTTC.

CDR3 protein: CASSLGLLRAGANVLTF. The CDR3, as DNA: TGTGCCAGCAGCTTAGGTCTCTTACGGGCTGGGGCCAACGTCCTGACTTTC. V is TRBV11-2 and J is TRBJ2-6; D call uncertain. Germline CDR1 and CDR2: SGHAT and FQNNGV. The CDR3 consists of 17 residues. The V end was cut by 1 base, the J end by 2 bases, with 12 bases between.

The rearrangement uses TRBV28 and TRBJ1-1; perhaps TRBD1 as D (6 bases). V lost 5 bases and J lost 4, with 14 bases in between. Germline V gives CDR1 MDHEN, CDR2 SYDVKM. The CDR3 is made up of 14 amino acids. The DNA of the CDR3 is TGTGCCAGCAGTCGAGGACAGAGAATCACTGAAGCTTTCTTT. It translates to CASSRGQRITEAFF.

This sequence joins TRBV3-1 (or the pseudogene TRBV3-2) and TRBJ2-5; 9 bases fit TRBD2. V dropped 5 bases and J dropped 1; count of bases not matched to a gene: 5. This CDR3 has 15 amino acids. The germline gives CDR1 LGHDT, CDR2 YNNKEL (reference sequence). The CDR3 loop is CASSFSGSGQETQYF. The DNA of the CDR3 is TGTGCCAGCAGCTTTAGCGGGAGCGGCCAAGAGACCCAGTACTTC.

This clone turned up a few times. The chain employs TRBV30 and TRBJ2-7; D unclear. The germline gives CDR1 GTSNPN, CDR2 SVGIG (reference sequence). There are 13 residues in the CDR3. The V and J ends lost 1 base and 0 bases respectively, with 7 bases between them. In DNA, the CDR3 is TGTGCCTGGAGTGGAATAGACTCCTACGAGCAGTACTTC. This translates into CAWSGIDSYEQYF.

This sequence joins TRBV2 and TRBJ2-1; 7 bases are a match to TRBD1. Germline CDR1 reads SNHLY; CDR2 reads FYNNEI. V shed 10 bases and J 10 bases; nucleotides not matched to a gene: 10. This CDR3 has 12 residues. In DNA form, the CDR3 reads TGTGCCAAGACAACAGGGGTTGGGGAGCAGTTCTTC. This translates into CAKTTGVGEQFF.

Only a few counts were recorded for this clone. This chain uses TRBV7-2 with TRBJ2-2; the match to TRBD1 covers 7 bases. Germline-derived CDR1 and CDR2 are SGHTA and FQGNSA. With V trimmed by 1 base and J by 4 bases, 3 bases remained unmatched. CDR3 length: 15 residues. The CDR3 loop reads CASSLVGGSTGELFF. CDR3 DNA sequence: TGTGCCAGCAGCTTAGTAGGGGGCAGCACCGGGGAGCTGTTTTTT.

This chain's CDR3 is CASSYGQQETQYF. CDR3 sequence (DNA): TGTGCCAGCAGTTATGGACAGCAAGAGACCCAGTACTTC. The chain combines TRBV6-5 with TRBJ2-5, with D perhaps matching TRBD1 (6 bases). The CDR3 runs to 13 residues. Trimming cost V 3 bases and J 2 bases, with 7 bases left between them. The germline CDR1 and CDR2 sequences are MNHEY and SVGAGI.

DNA for the CDR3: TGTGCCAGCAGCCAAGACGTCAGTTTCGAGCAGTACTTC. This translates into CASSQDVSFEQYF. The chain links TRBV3-1 (or the pseudogene TRBV3-2) to TRBJ2-7; D not certain. The germline V gene encodes CDR1 LGHDT and CDR2 YNNKEL (reference sequence). The CDR3 is made up of 13 amino acids. Trimming removed 0 bases at V and 6 bases at J, with 9 bases between.

CDR3 sequence (DNA): TGTGCCAGCAAGGCTGGGACTAGCCTTGCAGATGAGCAGTTCTTC. It encodes CASKAGTSLADEQFF. The rearrangement joins TRBV28 to TRBJ2-1; 9 bases are shared with TRBD2. This CDR3 is built from 15 residues. V gave up 7 bases and J gave up 8 bases; unmatched junction bases: 12. Germline values: CDR1 MDHEN, CDR2 SYDVKM. The full variable domain, in which reference TRBV28 and TRBJ2-1 provide the parts outside the CDR3, is DVKVTQSSRYLVKRTGEKVFLECVQDMDHENMFWYRQDPGLGLRLIYFSYDVKMKEKGDIPEGYSVSREKKERFSLILESASTNQTSMYLCASKAGTSLADEQFFGPGTRLTVL.